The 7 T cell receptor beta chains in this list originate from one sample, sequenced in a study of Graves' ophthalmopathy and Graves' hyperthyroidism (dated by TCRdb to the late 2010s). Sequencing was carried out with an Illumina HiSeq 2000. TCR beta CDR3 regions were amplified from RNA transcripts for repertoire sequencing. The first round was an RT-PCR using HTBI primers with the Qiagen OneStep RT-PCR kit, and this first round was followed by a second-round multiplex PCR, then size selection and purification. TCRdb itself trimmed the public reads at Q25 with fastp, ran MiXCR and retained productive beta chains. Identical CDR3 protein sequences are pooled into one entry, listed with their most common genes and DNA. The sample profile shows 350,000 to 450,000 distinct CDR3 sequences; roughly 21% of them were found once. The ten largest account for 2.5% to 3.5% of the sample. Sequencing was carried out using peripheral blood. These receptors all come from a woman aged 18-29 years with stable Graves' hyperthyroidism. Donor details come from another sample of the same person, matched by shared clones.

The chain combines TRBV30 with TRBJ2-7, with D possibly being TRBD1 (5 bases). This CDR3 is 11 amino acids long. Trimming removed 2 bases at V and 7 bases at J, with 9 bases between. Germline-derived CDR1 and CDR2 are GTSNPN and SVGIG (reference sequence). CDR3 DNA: TGTGCCTGGAGTTGGGGCCGTGAGCAGTACTTC. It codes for CAWSWGREQYF.

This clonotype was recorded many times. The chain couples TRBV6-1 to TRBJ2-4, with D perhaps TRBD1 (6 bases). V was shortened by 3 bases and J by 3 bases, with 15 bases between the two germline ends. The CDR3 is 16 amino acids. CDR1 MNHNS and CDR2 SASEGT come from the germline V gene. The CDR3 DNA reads TGTGCCAGCAGTGAGGTACCACAGGGTGGCAAAAACATTCAGTACTTC. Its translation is CASSEVPQGGKNIQYF.

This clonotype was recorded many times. The CDR3 loop reads CASSARATNTEAFF. The CDR3 DNA sequence: TGTGCCAGCAGTGCCAGGGCTACGAACACTGAAGCTTTCTTT. V usage is TRBV2 and J usage is TRBJ1-1; D is perhaps TRBD1 (5 bases). Germline CDR1 SNHLY, CDR2 FYNNEI. V gave up 4 bases and J gave up 1 base, with 10 bases separating them. This CDR3 comprises 14 residues.

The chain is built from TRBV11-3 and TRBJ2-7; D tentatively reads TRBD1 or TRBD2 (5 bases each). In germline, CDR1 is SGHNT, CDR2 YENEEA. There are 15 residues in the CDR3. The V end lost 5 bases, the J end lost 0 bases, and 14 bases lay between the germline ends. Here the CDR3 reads CASSMGVQGSYEQYF. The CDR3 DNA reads TGTGCCAGCAGCATGGGGGTGCAGGGCTCCTACGAGCAGTACTTC.

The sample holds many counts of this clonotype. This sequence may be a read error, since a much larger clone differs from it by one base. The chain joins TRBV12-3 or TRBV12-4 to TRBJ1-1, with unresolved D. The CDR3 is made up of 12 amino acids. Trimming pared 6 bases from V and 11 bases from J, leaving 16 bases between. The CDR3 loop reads CASSLSQRMAFF. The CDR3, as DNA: TGTGCCAGCAGCCTCTCACAGCGGATGGCTTTCTTT.

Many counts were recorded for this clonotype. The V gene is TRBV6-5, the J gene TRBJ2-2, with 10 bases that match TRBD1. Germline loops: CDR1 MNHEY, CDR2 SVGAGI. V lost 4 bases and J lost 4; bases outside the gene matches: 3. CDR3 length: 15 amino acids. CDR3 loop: CASSWTGGATGELFF. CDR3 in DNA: TGTGCCAGCAGTTGGACAGGGGGTGCCACCGGGGAGCTGTTTTTT.

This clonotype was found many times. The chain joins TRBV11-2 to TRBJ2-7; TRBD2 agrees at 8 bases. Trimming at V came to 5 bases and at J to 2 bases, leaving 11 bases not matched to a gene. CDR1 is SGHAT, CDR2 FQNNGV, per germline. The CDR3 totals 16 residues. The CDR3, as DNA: TGTGCCAGCAGCCGAAAAAATCGGGGACTAGCCTACGAGCAGTACTTC. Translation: CASSRKNRGLAYEQYF.